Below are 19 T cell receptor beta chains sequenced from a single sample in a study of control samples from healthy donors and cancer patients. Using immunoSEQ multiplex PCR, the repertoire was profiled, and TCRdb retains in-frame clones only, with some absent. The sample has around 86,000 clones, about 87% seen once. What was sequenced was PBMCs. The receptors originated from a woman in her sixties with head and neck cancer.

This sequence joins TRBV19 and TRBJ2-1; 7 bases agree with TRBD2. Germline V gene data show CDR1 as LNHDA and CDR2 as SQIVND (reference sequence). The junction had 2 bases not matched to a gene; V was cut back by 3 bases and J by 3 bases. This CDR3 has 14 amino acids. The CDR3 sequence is CASSIQRDYNEQFF. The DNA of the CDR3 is TGTGCCAGTAGTATCCAGCGGGACTACAATGAGCAGTTCTTC. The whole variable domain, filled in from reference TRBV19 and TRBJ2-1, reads DGGITQSPKYLFRKEGQNVTLSCEQNLNHDAMYWYRQDPGQGLRLIYYSQIVNDFQKGDIAEGYSVSREKKESFPLTVTSAQKNPTAFYLCASSIQRDYNEQFFGPGTRLTVL.

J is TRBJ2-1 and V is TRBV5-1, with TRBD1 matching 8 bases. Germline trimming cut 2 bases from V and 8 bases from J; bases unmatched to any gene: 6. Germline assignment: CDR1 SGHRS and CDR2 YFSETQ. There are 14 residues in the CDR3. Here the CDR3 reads CASSLGQGSDEQFF. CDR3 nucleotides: TGCGCCAGCAGCTTAGGACAGGGTTCCGATGAGCAGTTCTTC.

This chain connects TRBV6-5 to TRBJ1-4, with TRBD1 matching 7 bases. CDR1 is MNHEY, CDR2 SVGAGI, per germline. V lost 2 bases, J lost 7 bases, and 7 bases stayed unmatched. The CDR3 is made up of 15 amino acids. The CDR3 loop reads CASSYTGEWGEKLFF. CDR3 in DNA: TGTGCCAGCAGTTACACAGGGGAGTGGGGTGAAAAACTGTTTTTT.

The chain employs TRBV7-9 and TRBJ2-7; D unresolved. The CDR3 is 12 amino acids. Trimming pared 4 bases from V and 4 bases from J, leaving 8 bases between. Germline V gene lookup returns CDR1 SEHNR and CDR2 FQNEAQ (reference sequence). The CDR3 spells CASSSSRYEQYF. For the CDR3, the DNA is TGTGCCAGCAGCTCCTCGAGGTACGAGCAGTACTTC. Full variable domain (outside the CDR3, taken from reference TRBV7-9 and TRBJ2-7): DTGVSQNPRHKITKRGQNVTFRCDPISEHNRLYWYRQTLGQGPEFLTYFQNEAQLEKSRLLSDRFSAERPKGSFSTLEIQRTEQGDSAMYLCASSSSRYEQYFGPGTRLTVT.

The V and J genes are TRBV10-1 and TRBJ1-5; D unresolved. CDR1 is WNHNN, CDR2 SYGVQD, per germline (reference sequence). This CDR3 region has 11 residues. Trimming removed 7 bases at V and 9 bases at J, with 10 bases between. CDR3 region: CASTLDLPQHF. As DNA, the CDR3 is TGCGCCAGCACCCTAGATCTGCCCCAGCATTTT.

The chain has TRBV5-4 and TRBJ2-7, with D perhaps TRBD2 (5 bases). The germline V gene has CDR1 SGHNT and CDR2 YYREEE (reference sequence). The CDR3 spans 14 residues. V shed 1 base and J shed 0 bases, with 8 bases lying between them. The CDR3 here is CASSLIATSYEQYF. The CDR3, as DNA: TGTGCCAGCAGCTTGATAGCGACCTCCTACGAGCAGTACTTC.

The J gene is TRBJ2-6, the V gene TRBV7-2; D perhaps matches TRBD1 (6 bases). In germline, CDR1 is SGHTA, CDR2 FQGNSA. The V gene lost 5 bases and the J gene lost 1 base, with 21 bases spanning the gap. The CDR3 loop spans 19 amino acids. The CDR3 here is CASSPQGPTITSGANVLTF. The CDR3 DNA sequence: TGTGCCAGCAGCCCACAGGGACCTACGATCACTTCTGGGGCCAACGTCCTGACTTTC. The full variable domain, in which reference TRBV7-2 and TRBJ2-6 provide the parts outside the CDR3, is GAGVSQSPSNKVTEKGKDVELRCDPISGHTALYWYRQSLGQGLEFLIYFQGNSAPDKSGLPSDRFSAERTGGSVSTLTIQRTQQEDSAVYLCASSPQGPTITSGANVLTFGAGSRLTVL.

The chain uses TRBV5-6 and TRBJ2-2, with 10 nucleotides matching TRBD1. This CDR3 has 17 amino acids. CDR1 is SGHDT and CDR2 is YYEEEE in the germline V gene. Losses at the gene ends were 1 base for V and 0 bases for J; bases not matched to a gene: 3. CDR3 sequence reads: CASSLSGTGANTGELFF. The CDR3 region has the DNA TGTGCCAGCAGCTTGTCAGGGACAGGGGCGAACACCGGGGAGCTGTTTTTT.

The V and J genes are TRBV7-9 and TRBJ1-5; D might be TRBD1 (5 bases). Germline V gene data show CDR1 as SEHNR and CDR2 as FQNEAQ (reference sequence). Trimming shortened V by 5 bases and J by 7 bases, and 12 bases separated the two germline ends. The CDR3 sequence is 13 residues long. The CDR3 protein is CASSRDPVQPQHF. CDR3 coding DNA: TGTGCCAGCAGCAGGGACCCAGTACAGCCCCAGCATTTT.

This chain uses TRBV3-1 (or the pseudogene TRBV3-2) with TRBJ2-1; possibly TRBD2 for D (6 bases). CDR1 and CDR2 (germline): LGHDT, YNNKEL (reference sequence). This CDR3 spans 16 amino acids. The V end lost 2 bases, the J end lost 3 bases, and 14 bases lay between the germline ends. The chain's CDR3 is CASSQSRGESYNEQFF. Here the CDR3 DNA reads TGTGCCAGCAGCCAAAGTCGCGGGGAGAGCTACAATGAGCAGTTCTTC.

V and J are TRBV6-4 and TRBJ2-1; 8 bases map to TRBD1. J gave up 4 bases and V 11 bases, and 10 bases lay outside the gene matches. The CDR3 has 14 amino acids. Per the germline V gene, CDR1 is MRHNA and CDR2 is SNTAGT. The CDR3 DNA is TGTGCCGGCTCTTCCGGGACAGGTTACAATGAGCAGTTCTTC. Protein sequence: CAGSSGTGYNEQFF.

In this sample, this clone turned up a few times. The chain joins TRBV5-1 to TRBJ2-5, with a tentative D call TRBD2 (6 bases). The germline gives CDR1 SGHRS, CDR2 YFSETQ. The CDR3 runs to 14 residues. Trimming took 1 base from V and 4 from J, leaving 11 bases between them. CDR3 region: CASSLRASVETQYF. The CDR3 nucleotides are TGCGCCAGCAGCTTGCGAGCTAGCGTAGAGACCCAGTACTTC.

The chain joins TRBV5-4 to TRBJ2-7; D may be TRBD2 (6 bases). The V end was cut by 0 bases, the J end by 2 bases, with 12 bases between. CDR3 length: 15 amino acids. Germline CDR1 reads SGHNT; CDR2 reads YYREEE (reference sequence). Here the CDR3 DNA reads TGTGCCAGCAGCTTGGGTCCGGGAGAAGCCTACGAGCAGTACTTC. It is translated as CASSLGPGEAYEQYF.

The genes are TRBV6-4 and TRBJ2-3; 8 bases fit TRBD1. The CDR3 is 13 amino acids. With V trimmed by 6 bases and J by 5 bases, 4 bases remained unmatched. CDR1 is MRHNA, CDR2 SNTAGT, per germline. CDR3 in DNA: TGTGCCAGCAGCCAAGACAGGGGAGATACGCAGTATTTT. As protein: CASSQDRGDTQYF.

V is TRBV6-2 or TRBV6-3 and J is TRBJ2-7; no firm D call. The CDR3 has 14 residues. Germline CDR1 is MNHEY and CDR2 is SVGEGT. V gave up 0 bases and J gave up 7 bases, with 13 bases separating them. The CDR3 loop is CASSYSRPAQEQYF. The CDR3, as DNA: TGTGCCAGCAGTTACTCTAGGCCCGCCCAAGAGCAGTACTTC.

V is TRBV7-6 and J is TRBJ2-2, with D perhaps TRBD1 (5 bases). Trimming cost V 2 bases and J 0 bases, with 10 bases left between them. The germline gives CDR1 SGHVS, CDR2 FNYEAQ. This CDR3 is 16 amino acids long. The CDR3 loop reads CASSLQRQTNTGELFF. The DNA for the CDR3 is TGTGCCAGCAGCTTACAGAGACAGACGAACACCGGGGAGCTGTTTTTT.

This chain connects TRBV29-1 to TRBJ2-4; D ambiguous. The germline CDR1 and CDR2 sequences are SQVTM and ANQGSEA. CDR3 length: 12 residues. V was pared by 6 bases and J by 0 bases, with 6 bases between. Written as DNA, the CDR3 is TGCAGCGTCGTGATAGCCAAAAACATTCAGTACTTC. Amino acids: CSVVIAKNIQYF.

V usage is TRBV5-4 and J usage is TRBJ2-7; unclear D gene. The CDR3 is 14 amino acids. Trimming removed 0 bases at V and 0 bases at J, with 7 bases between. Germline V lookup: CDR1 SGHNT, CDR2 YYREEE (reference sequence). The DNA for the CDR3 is TGTGCCAGCAGCTTGGAGGGCAGCTCCTACGAGCAGTACTTC. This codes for CASSLEGSSYEQYF.

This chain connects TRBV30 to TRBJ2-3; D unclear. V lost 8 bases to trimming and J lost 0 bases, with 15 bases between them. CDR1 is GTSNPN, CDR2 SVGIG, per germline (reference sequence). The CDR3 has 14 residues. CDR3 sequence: CAVLSTGSTDTQYF. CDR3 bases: TGTGCCGTTCTAAGTACTGGGAGCACAGATACGCAGTATTTT.